This T cell receptor (beta chain) emerged from a study of sequential checkpoint blockade in melanoma. Overall study context: Maintenance nivolumab came after either treatment sequence. DNA from 91 pretreatment tumor samples underwent TCRβ immunosequencing.

Measured with immunoSEQ multiplex PCR; TCRdb has only the in-frame clones, and not every one. The sample shows about 3,800 clones, roughly 20% of them seen only once. Treatment described: randomized to nivolumab then ipilimumab (arm A) or the reverse (arm B). This CDR3 comprises 13 residues. Trimming removed 2 bases at V and 6 bases at J, with 10 bases between. CDR1 and CDR2 (germline): SGHDN, FVKESK. The sequences come from tumor tissue (inferred from file names), collected from a patient given nivolumab and ipilimumab in sequence. The clonotype was recovered from a human donor with melanoma. The rearrangement links TRBV14 to TRBJ1-2; D call uncertain. CDR3 sequence: CASSQSGIHGYTF. The CDR3 bases are TGTGCCAGCAGCCAATCCGGGATCCATGGCTACACCTTC.